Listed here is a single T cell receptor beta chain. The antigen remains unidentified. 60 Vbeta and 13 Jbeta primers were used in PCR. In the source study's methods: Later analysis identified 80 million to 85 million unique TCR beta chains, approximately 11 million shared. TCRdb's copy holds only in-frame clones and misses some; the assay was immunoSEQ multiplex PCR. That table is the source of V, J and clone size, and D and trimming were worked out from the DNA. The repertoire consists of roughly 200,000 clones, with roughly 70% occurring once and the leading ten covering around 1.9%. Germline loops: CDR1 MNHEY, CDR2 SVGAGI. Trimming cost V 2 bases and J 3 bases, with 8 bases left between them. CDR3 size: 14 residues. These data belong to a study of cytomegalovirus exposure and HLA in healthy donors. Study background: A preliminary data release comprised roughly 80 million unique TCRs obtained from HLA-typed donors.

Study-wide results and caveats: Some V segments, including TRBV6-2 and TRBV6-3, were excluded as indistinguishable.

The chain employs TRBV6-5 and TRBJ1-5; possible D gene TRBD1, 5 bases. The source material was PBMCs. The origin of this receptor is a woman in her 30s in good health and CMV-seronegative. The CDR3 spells CASSYGANNQPQHF. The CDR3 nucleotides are TGTGCCAGCAGTTACGGGGCTAACAATCAGCCCCAGCATTTT.